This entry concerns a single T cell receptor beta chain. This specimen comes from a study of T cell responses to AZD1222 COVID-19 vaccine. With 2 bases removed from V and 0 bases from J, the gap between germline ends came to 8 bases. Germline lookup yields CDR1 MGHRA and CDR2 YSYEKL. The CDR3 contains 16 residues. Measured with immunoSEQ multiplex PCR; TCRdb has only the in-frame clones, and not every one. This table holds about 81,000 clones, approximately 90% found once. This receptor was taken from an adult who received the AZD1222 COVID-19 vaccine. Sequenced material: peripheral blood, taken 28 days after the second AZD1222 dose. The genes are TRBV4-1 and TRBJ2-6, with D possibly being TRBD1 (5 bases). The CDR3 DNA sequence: TGCGCCAGCAGCCAAACGACAGCCTCTGGGGCCAACGTCCTGACTTTC. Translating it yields CASSQTTASGANVLTF.